The subject of this entry is one TCR beta chain. Its target antigen remains unknown. Base qualities are missing; no much larger clone stands one base away. The sample belongs to a study of cytomegalovirus exposure and HLA in healthy donors (dated by TCRdb to 2015 to 2018). The study in broad terms: According to a later analysis, one platform produced both the 120 validation repertoires and the 666 repertoires of the first cohort. The study aimed to test whether cataloging public T cell receptors could reveal signatures of past pathogen exposure. In addition to the first cohort of 650 to 800 subjects, a separate validation cohort of 120 different subjects was used. High-throughput TCR immunosequencing, statistical association of individual TCRs with disease status, and machine learning were combined to predict cytomegalovirus infection status. Broader findings and caveats from the paper: In vitro tests confirmed that a few of the cytomegalovirus-associated TCR beta chains recognize cytomegalovirus antigens. In both the original and validation cohorts, the classifier was reported to diagnose cytomegalovirus status with high specificity and sensitivity. A total of fewer than 200 TCR beta chains were listed by the study as associated with cytomegalovirus. Most TCR sequences were seen in very few donors, while some public TCRs were found in many individuals. Subsequent analysis determined that TCRs grouped into clusters in the first cohort also showed a tendency toward co-occurrence across the 90 to 150 validation repertoires, and roughly 95% of cluster scores exceeded 0. According to the authors, the approach could potentially be generalized to other disease states and immunological phenotypes. The validation cohort had no HLA typing available for a later analysis, so co-occurrence within that cohort was assessed over all 120 or so repertoires.

Receptors were amplified or captured by the immunoSEQ multiplex PCR assay. Regarding the original processing steps: A statistical classification framework was developed to diagnose cytomegalovirus status using the catalog of TCR beta chain sequences. This immuneACCESS table, as held by TCRdb, lists in-frame sequences with V and J called but not all clones. Of the missing ones, under half trace to an unresolved V gene in checked studies; the others have no known cause. That table gives V, J and clone size, and the DNA gave D and trimming. Here the sample has more than 90,000 clones; approximately 93% occur a single time. Of the sample, 1% to 1.4% is held by the ten largest clones. CDR1 and CDR2, looked up from the germline V gene, are SGHRS and YFSETQ. Clipping removes 0 bases from V and 0 bases from J, with 8 as the unmatched junction base count. The CDR3 starts with the cysteine, ends with the phenylalanine, and has 17 residues. Just CDR3 DNA is preserved here, 51 bases in frame from base 1.

The donors were included in the validation cohort of approximately 120 subjects, a group kept apart from the roughly 700-subject first cohort. The sequence links TRBV5-1 to TRBJ1-1, with 7 bases in between that match TRBD1. The specimen sequenced was PBMCs. The receptor was isolated from a woman aged 25 to 39 in good health and CMV-seropositive. The CDR3 reads as follows: CASSLGQGPPLNTEAFF. The nucleotide sequence reads as follows: TGCGCCAGCAGCTTGGGACAGGGCCCTCCCCTGAACACTGAAGCTTTCTTT.